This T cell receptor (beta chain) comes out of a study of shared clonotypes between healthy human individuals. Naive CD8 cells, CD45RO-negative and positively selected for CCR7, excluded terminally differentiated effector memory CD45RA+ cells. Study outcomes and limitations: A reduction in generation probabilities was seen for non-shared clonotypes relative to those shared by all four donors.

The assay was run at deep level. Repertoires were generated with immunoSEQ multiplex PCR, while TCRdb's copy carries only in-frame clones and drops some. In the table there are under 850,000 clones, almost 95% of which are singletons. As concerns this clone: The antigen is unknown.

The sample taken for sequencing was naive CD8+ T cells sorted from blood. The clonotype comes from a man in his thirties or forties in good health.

The CDR3 spells CASSSGTGATDTQYF. The CDR3 nucleotides are TGTGCCAGCAGTTCCGGGACAGGGGCCACAGATACGCAGTATTTT. The chain has TRBV27 and TRBJ2-3, with 10 bases matching TRBD1. The CDR3 runs 15 residues. The trim removed 4 bases at V and 2 bases at J, leaving 3 bases unmatched. The germline gives CDR1 MNHEY, CDR2 SMNVEV (reference sequence).